The 17 T cell receptor beta chains in this list originate from one sample, sequenced in a study of T cells in Graves' hyperthyroidism and ophthalmopathy. Amplified regions were TCR beta CDR3 sequences from RNA transcripts. First-round RT-PCR with HTBI primers amplified the TCR CDR3 region. One entry per CDR3 protein, called by TCRdb with MiXCR from the multiplex PCR reads. The sample has some 560,000 distinct CDR3 sequences; about 14% are singletons. The specimen was blood. The receptors were gathered from a middle-aged woman with Graves' hyperthyroidism.

There are a few counts of this clonotype. V is TRBV29-1 and J is TRBJ1-5; 7 bases are a match to TRBD1. V lost 5 bases to trimming and J lost 9 bases; unmatched junction nucleotides: 10. Germline CDR1 and CDR2: SQVTM and ANQGSEA. The CDR3 totals 13 residues. As DNA, the CDR3 is TGCAGCGTTCGCCGGGACAGCGAATCGCCCCAGCATTTT. Protein: CSVRRDSESPQHF.

This clonotype was detected ten times or more. The V call is TRBV2, the J call TRBJ1-4; 8 positions match TRBD1. V lost 8 bases and J lost 4; bases outside the gene matches: 3. Germline CDR1 and CDR2: SNHLY and FYNNEI. The CDR3 has 13 amino acids. The CDR3 is CASRQGINEKLFF. DNA for the CDR3: TGTGCCAGCCGACAGGGGATTAATGAAAAACTGTTTTTT.

The sample holds many counts of this clonotype. The V call is TRBV5-1, the J call TRBJ1-1; TRBD1 agrees at 7 bases. Trimming took 1 base from V and 4 from J; bases not matched to a gene: 7. CDR3 length: 15 amino acids. CDR1 is SGHRS, CDR2 YFSETQ, per germline. The CDR3 region has the DNA TGCGCCAGCAGCTTGAGCAGGGGGGAAAGCACTGAAGCTTTCTTT. It codes for CASSLSRGESTEAFF. Full variable domain (missing parts from reference TRBV5-1 and TRBJ1-1): KAGVTQTPRYLIKTRGQQVTLSCSPISGHRSVSWYQQTPGQGLQFLFEYFSETQRNKGNFPGRFSGRQFSNSRSEMNVSTLELGDSALYLCASSLSRGESTEAFFGQGTRLTVV.

In DNA form, the CDR3 reads TGTGCCATCAGTGATACGTCTGCTAGCAGCAATGAGCAGTTCTTC. This gives the protein CAISDTSASSNEQFF. The chain employs TRBV10-3 and TRBJ2-1, with a possible D match to TRBD2 (5 bases). V was pared by 3 bases and J by 6 bases, with 15 bases between. Germline values: CDR1 ENHRY, CDR2 SYGVKD. The CDR3 is 15 residues long.

This rearrangement joins TRBV29-1 to TRBJ2-3, with TRBD2 matching over 16 bases. CDR1 and CDR2 from the germline V gene are SQVTM and ANQGSEA. After removal of 7 bases from V and 1 base from J, the junction contained 5 bases not matched to a gene. This CDR3 region has 16 residues. The CDR3 region is CSAGLAGGVGTDTQYF. The CDR3 region has the DNA TGCAGCGCGGGACTAGCGGGAGGGGTTGGCACAGATACGCAGTATTTT.

The rearrangement links TRBV24-1 to TRBJ1-6; possibly TRBD1 for D (5 bases). The V end was cut by 7 bases, the J end by 5 bases, with 11 bases between. CDR3 length equals 14 residues. The V gene's germline CDR1 is KGHDR and CDR2 SFDVKD. The CDR3 coding sequence is TGTGCCACCAGAAACGCCAGGGATAATTCACCCCTCCACTTT. This translates into CATRNARDNSPLHF.

This clonotype has ten or more counts. V and J are TRBV7-9 and TRBJ2-1, with 15 positions matching TRBD2. CDR3 length: 16 amino acids. Unmatched junction bases numbered 6, after V lost 5 bases and J lost 7 bases. CDR1 is SEHNR, CDR2 FQNEAQ, per germline (reference sequence). This CDR3 reads CASSPPGLAGGNEQFF. CDR3 DNA: TGTGCCAGCAGCCCCCCGGGACTAGCGGGAGGAAATGAGCAGTTCTTC.

This clonotype has a handful of counts. This may come from a read error, since a much larger clone is one base off. The chain carries TRBV28 and TRBJ2-4, with D hard to call. Looked up from germline, CDR1 is MDHEN and CDR2 is SYDVKM. With 2 bases removed from V and 0 bases from J, the gap between germline ends came to 11 bases. The CDR3 spans 16 residues. The CDR3 reads CASSLGRLIAKNIQYF. The CDR3 region has the DNA TGTGCCAGCAGTTTAGGAAGACTTATAGCCAAAAACATTCAGTACTTC.

This clonotype was observed a handful of times. The chain uses TRBV6-1 and TRBJ2-7, with 12 bases matching TRBD2. Trimming at V came to 2 bases and at J to 5 bases, leaving 13 bases not matched to a gene. Germline V gives CDR1 MNHNS, CDR2 SASEGT. This CDR3 region has 18 residues. CDR3 sequence (DNA): TGTGCCAGCAGTGAAAAGAGGCAAGGACTAGCGGGATCCCACGAGCAGTACTTC. Residues: CASSEKRQGLAGSHEQYF.

This clonotype was detected only a few times. The J gene is TRBJ2-3, the V gene TRBV7-9; D gene uncertain. This CDR3 region has 12 residues. Germline CDR1 and CDR2: SEHNR and FQNEAQ (reference sequence). The V end lost 3 bases, the J end lost 6 bases, and 7 bases lay between the germline ends. For the CDR3, the DNA is TGTGCCAGCAGCTTTAGTATGGATACGCAGTATTTT. Its translation is CASSFSMDTQYF.

This clonotype turned up a few times. An end of the junction does not agree with germline; a read error may underlie this. The genes are TRBV20-1 and TRBJ2-4; tentative D call: TRBD1 (6 bases). Germline-derived CDR1 and CDR2 are DFQATT and SNEGSKA (reference sequence). CDR3 size: 15 residues. CDR3 in DNA: TGCAGTACGGACAGAGTGTTCAATAATAAAAGCATTCAGTACTTC. Protein sequence: CSTDRVFNNKSIQYF.

This clonotype was seen more than once but under ten times. The J gene is TRBJ2-1, the V gene TRBV12-3 or TRBV12-4; D gene ambiguous. The CDR3 is made up of 14 amino acids. The V end lost 6 bases, the J end lost 3 bases, and 12 bases lay between the germline ends. CDR3 in amino acids: CASSHPLVYNEQFF. CDR3 DNA sequence: TGTGCCAGCAGCCACCCTCTAGTCTACAATGAGCAGTTCTTC.

There are many counts of this clonotype. The chain employs TRBV2 and TRBJ1-1, with D possibly being TRBD1 (5 bases). The CDR3 consists of 14 residues. Trimming left V 7 bases short and J 2 bases short, with 14 bases between. CDR1 SNHLY and CDR2 FYNNEI come from the germline V gene. The CDR3 protein is CASNRQLFNTEAFF. Here the CDR3 DNA reads TGTGCCAGCAACAGACAGCTCTTTAACACTGAAGCTTTCTTT.

The CDR3 region is CASTLSSYNEQFF. Here the CDR3 DNA reads TGCGCCAGCACTCTGAGCTCCTACAATGAGCAGTTCTTC. This chain joins TRBV5-1 and TRBJ2-1; no clear D. CDR1 SGHRS and CDR2 YFSETQ come from the germline V gene. V was cut by 6 bases and J by 0 bases, with 7 bases left in between. This CDR3 contains 13 residues. Full variable domain (outside the CDR3, taken from reference TRBV5-1 and TRBJ2-1): KAGVTQTPRYLIKTRGQQVTLSCSPISGHRSVSWYQQTPGQGLQFLFEYFSETQRNKGNFPGRFSGRQFSNSRSEMNVSTLELGDSALYLCASTLSSYNEQFFGPGTRLTVL.

This clonotype was seen repeatedly, ten times or more. The chain couples TRBV12-3 or TRBV12-4 to TRBJ1-2; no clear D. The CDR3 is 14 amino acids. Deletions cut 5 bases from V and 4 bases from J, with 14 bases between. CDR3 in amino acids: CASSPPAAGYGYTF. Here the CDR3 DNA reads TGTGCCAGCAGTCCCCCCGCAGCAGGCTATGGCTACACCTTC.

This clonotype has a handful of counts. The chain joins TRBV10-1 to TRBJ2-3, with TRBD2 matching 7 bases. This CDR3 comprises 19 residues. The germline V gene has CDR1 WNHNN and CDR2 SYGVQD (reference sequence). The ends lost 4 bases at V and 6 bases at J; junction bases unmatched: 22. CDR3 sequence (DNA): TGCGCCAGCAGTGGAGGGGAGACTAGCCGTGCTCTTTGGGCTGATACGCAGTATTTT. Protein sequence: CASSGGETSRALWADTQYF.

This clonotype occurred many times. The chain is built from TRBV12-5 and TRBJ2-7; D unclear. CDR1 and CDR2 from the germline V gene are LGHNT and FRNRAP. The CDR3 covers 16 residues. The ends were cut back, 0 bases at V and 3 bases at J, with 15 bases in the middle. CDR3 nucleotides: TGTGCTAGTGGTTTGGTACGAGTACATTGGCACTACGAGCAGTACTTC. It translates to CASGLVRVHWHYEQYF.